The following is a T cell receptor (beta chain) sequence with its context. Measured with immunoSEQ multiplex PCR; TCRdb has only the in-frame clones, and not every one. The sample consists of approximately 30,000 clones, over 85% of them appearing once. The CDR3 has 15 amino acids. Germline CDR1 is SGHNT and CDR2 is YENEEA. The trim removed 5 bases at V and 3 bases at J, leaving 5 bases unmatched. As to treatment: preoperative locoregional IRX-2 cytokine immunotherapy. This sample is drawn from a study of preoperative IRX-2 immunotherapy in early breast cancer. This material consisted of tumor tissue, taken after IRX-2 immunotherapy. This clonotype originated in a human donor with breast cancer. The V and J genes are TRBV11-3 and TRBJ1-2; 11 bases line up with TRBD1. In DNA, the CDR3 is TGTGCCAGCAGCAGGTGGGACAGGGGGGACTATGGCTACACCTTC. Translation gives CASSRWDRGDYGYTF.